A selection of T cell receptor beta chains follows, all from one sample in a study of blood T cell repertoires in COVID-19. TCRdb's copy holds only in-frame clones and misses some; the assay was immunoSEQ multiplex PCR. This sample carries 250,000 to 300,000 clones, more than 85% of them seen once, and the ten largest clones take over 5%. Sequencing was performed on peripheral blood. Receptors originate from a woman aged 55-69 years with COVID-19, enrolled during active disease. Both conserved end residues are part of each CDR3. D genes are given only for firm matches. Size is omitted from some rows. Given values are once, few, many or a class for expanded clones.

>TRBV27|TRBJ1-1|-|-
TGTGCCAGCCGCGACTACAGCTCCACTGAAGCTTTCTTT
CASRDYSSTEAFF
>TRBV10-1|TRBJ2-7|TRBD2|-
TGCGCCGGAACGGGAGGGCCAGATTCCGAGCAGTACTTC
CAGTGGPDSEQYF
>TRBV5-6|TRBJ1-4|-|-
TGTGCCAGCAGCGACTTAAGCCAGAATAATGAAAAACTGTTTTTT
CASSDLSQNNEKLFF
>TRBV27|TRBJ1-4|-|few
TGTGCCAGCAGACTGGCGGGAAGTGAAAAACTGTTTTTT
CASRLAGSEKLFF
>TRBV24-1|TRBJ1-2|TRBD1|-
TGTGCCACCAGTGACACAGGGGGCGGAAGCTATGGCTACACCTTC
CATSDTGGGSYGYTF
>TRBV5-4|TRBJ2-5|-|-
TGTGCCGGCGGACTCGCCAGCGGGACCCAGTACTTC
CAGGLASGTQYF
>TRBV25-1|TRBJ2-7|-|-
TGTGCCAGCAGTGATCCCGGGATATCGTACGGGCAGTACTTC
CASSDPGISYGQYF
>TRBV5-1|TRBJ2-2|TRBD1|-
TGCGCCAGCAGACACACAGGGGTCACCGGGGAGCTGTTTTTT
CASRHTGVTGELFF
>TRBV10-3|TRBJ1-4|-|-
TGTGCCATCAGTGAGGGAGGGTACGCTAATGAAAAACTGTTTTTT
CAISEGGYANEKLFF
>TRBV24-1|TRBJ1-2|-|-
TGTGCCACCAGTGATTTCTCGCAGGGTTTTGGCTACACCTTC
CATSDFSQGFGYTF
>TRBV6-5|TRBJ2-7|TRBD1|-
TGTGCCAGCAGACGGGACAGGGACGGGGAGCAGTACTTC
CASRRDRDGEQYF
>TRBV5-1|TRBJ2-1|-|-
TGCGCCAGCAGCTTGGGCCCAGGGGCCTACAATGAGCAGTTCTTC
CASSLGPGAYNEQFF
>TRBV25-1|TRBJ1-6|-|-
TGTGCCAGCAGTGAGGCAGGGCCTAATTCACCCCTCCACTTT
CASSEAGPNSPLHF
>TRBV19|TRBJ2-2|TRBD2|-
TGTGCCAGTAGTATCCGGACGGGGGGTTTGAACACCGGGGAGCTGTTTTTT
CASSIRTGGLNTGELFF
>TRBV10-3|TRBJ2-3|-|-
TGTGCCATCTGCCCCAGGGTCGCAGATACGCAGTATTTT
CAICPRVADTQYF
>TRBV5-6|TRBJ1-2|-|-
TGTGCCAGCAGCACATGGGGATCGCGGCAGGGTCTTTTTGGCTACACCTTC
CASSTWGSRQGLFGYTF
>TRBV19|TRBJ1-1|-|-
TGTGCCAGTAGTATGATAGCCGCTGAAGCTTTCTTT
CASSMIAAEAFF
>TRBV3-1/TRBV3-2|TRBJ1-6|TRBD1|-
TGTGCCAGCAGCCGAGCCACAGGGGCTCTCAATTCACCCCTCCACTTT
CASSRATGALNSPLHF
>TRBV9|TRBJ2-5|TRBD2|-
TGTGCCAGCAGCCCTGCCGGGACTAGACAAGAGACCCAGTACTTC
CASSPAGTRQETQYF
>TRBV6-2/TRBV6-3|TRBJ1-6|-|-
TGTGCCAGCAGTTACTTGTGGGCGTCCCTCCACTTT
CASSYLWASLHF
>TRBV7-9|TRBJ1-2|TRBD1|few
TGTGCCAGCCGGGACAGGGAGGTAGATGGCTACACCTTC
CASRDREVDGYTF
>TRBV28|TRBJ1-1|TRBD1|-
TGTGCCAGCAGCACGGGACAGGGAAACACTGAAGCTTTCTTT
CASSTGQGNTEAFF
>TRBV5-1|TRBJ1-1|TRBD1|few
TGCGCCAGCAGTTTGAACCCCGGACAGGGATACACTGAAGCTTTCTTT
CASSLNPGQGYTEAFF
>TRBV9|TRBJ2-7|-|-
TGTGCCAGCAGCGTAGGAGAGGACGAGCAGTACTTC
CASSVGEDEQYF
>TRBV27|TRBJ1-3|TRBD1|once
TGTGCCAGCAGCTGGGGTGGCAGGGGGGCTGACACCATATATTTT
CASSWGGRGADTIYF
>TRBV6-5|TRBJ2-1|-|-
TGTGCCAGCAGTTTAGAAGCAGGGTACAATGAGCAGTTCTTC
CASSLEAGYNEQFF
>TRBV7-6|TRBJ2-1|TRBD2|-
TGTGCCAGCAGCTTAATTCGACTAGCGGTCCTGAATGAGCAGTTCTTC
CASSLIRLAVLNEQFF
>TRBV7-9|TRBJ1-2|TRBD1|-
TGTGCCAGCAGCTTCCCGACCGAAGGGACAGCCGTCTATGGCTACACCTTC
CASSFPTEGTAVYGYTF
>TRBV18|TRBJ2-4|TRBD1|once
TGTGCCAGCTCACACGGACAGGGGGCTCCCGTAGCCAAAAACATTCAGTACTTC
CASSHGQGAPVAKNIQYF
>TRBV28|TRBJ1-2|-|-
TGTGCCAGCAGTCCGGACAGCTATGGCTACACCTTC
CASSPDSYGYTF
>TRBV5-8|TRBJ1-4|TRBD1|-
TGTGCCAGCAGCCCGACGACAGGGACTGGAAAACTGTTTTTT
CASSPTTGTGKLFF
>TRBV28|TRBJ2-1|-|-
TGTGCCAGCAGTCGTAGCTCTGAGCAGTTCTTC
CASSRSSEQFF
>TRBV4-1|TRBJ2-1|-|-
TGCGCCAGCAGCCAAGCCTATTACAATGAGCAGTTCTTC
CASSQAYYNEQFF
>TRBV28|TRBJ1-1|-|-
TGTGCCAGCAGTTCGCAGGGTCTCGGGGGCACTGAAGCTTTCTTT
CASSSQGLGGTEAFF
>TRBV20-1|TRBJ1-2|-|-
TGCAGCCCCCGGGAGGGACGGAGCTACACCTTC
CSPREGRSYTF
>TRBV6-1|TRBJ2-1|-|-
TGTGCCAGCAGTGAAGCTAGCAGGGATGAGCAGTTCTTC
CASSEASRDEQFF
>TRBV5-1|TRBJ1-1|-|-
TGCGCCAGCAGCTTGGAACAGAACACTGAAGCTTTCTTT
CASSLEQNTEAFF
>TRBV18|TRBJ1-1|TRBD1|-
TGTGCCAGCTCACCGAGACAGGGGAACACTGAAGCTTTCTTT
CASSPRQGNTEAFF
>TRBV11-2|TRBJ2-3|TRBD1|-
TGTGCCAGCAGAACCGGGACAGGGGTGGTAGATACGCAGTATTTT
CASRTGTGVVDTQYF
>TRBV7-9|TRBJ2-2|-|-
TGTGCCAGCAGCTTATTCGTCTTTCCCGGGGAGCTGTTTTTT
CASSLFVFPGELFF
>TRBV6-5|TRBJ1-6|TRBD1|-
TGTGCCAGCACCCAGACAGGGAAGAATTCACCCCTCCACTTT
CASTQTGKNSPLHF
>TRBV6-1|TRBJ1-2|-|-
TGTGCCAGCAGTGAATGGAGGGGCGCCAACTATGGCTACACCTTC
CASSEWRGANYGYTF
>TRBV5-6|TRBJ2-4|-|-
TGTGCCAGCAGCTTGGCCGCGAGTCAGGTCAAAAACATTCAGTACTTC
CASSLAASQVKNIQYF